This T cell receptor (beta chain) was found in a study of shared clonotypes between healthy human individuals. Study outcomes and limitations: Among the subsets, naive ones generally showed larger estimated richness than memory ones. Compared with clonotypes that all four donors shared, non-shared clonotypes had lower generation probabilities. Across four donors, naive CD4 shared 5% to 6%, naive CD8 around 3.8%, memory CD4 roughly 2.2%, memory CD8 0.4% to 0.5%.

Original processing methods: Owing to the provision of junction-only sequences devoid of quality scores by immunoSEQ, filtering differed. Some clones are missing from TCRdb's copy, which holds only in-frame ones; the method was immunoSEQ multiplex PCR. The V and J calls and the clone size are those of that table, but D and trimming were determined from the DNA. The profile covers some 1,400,000 clones, with around 95% appearing a single time and approximately 1.1% taken by the ten largest. Note on this clone: Its antigen is currently unknown.

V was trimmed by 0 bases and J by 6 bases, leaving 16 bases between them. CDR3 length equals 15 residues. Germline CDR1 is SGDLS and CDR2 is YYNGEE. The sequencing input was naive CD4+ T cells sorted from blood. Stated subset: CD45RA+ positively selected. This clonotype was obtained from a man aged 25 to 40 in good health. The gene calls are TRBV9 and TRBJ2-7; D is tentatively TRBD1 or TRBD2 (6 bases each). The CDR3: CASSVGPEGGVEQYF. In nucleotides, the CDR3 is TGTGCCAGCAGCGTAGGCCCTGAGGGGGGTGTCGAGCAGTACTTC.